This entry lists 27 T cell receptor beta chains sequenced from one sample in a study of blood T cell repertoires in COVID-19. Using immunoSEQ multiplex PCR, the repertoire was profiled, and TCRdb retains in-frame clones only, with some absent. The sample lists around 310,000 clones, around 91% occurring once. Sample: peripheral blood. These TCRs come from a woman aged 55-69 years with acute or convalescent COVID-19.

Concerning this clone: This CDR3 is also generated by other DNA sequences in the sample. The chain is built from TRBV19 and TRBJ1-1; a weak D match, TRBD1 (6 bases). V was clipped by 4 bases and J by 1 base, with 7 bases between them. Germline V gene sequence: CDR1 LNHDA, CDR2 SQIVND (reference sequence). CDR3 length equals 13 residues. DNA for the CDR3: TGTGCCAGTAGTAGGACAGAGAACACTGAAGCTTTCTTT. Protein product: CASSRTENTEAFF.

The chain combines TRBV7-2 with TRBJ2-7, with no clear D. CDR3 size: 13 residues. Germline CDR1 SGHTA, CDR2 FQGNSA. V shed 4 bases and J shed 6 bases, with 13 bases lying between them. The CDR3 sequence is CASSSLQMSEQYF. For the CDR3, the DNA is TGTGCCAGCAGCTCCTTACAGATGTCCGAGCAGTACTTC.

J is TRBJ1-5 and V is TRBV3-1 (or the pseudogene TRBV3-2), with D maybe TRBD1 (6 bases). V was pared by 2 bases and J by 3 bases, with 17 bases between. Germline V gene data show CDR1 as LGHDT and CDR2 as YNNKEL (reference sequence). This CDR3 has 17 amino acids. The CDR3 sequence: CASSQKPGQGVNQPQHF. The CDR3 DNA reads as TGTGCCAGCAGCCAAAAACCGGGACAAGGCGTCAATCAGCCCCAGCATTTT.

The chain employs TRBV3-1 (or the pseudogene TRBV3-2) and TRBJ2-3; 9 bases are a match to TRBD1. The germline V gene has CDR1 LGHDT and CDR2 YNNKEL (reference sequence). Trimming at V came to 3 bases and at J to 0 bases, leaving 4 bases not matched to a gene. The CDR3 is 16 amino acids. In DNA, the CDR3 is TGTGCCAGCAGCCATAAAGACAGGGGGAGCACAGATACGCAGTATTTT. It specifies CASSHKDRGSTDTQYF.

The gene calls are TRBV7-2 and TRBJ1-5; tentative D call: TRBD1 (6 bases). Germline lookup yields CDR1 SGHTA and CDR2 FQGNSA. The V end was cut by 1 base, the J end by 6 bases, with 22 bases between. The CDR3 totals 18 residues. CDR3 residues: CASSLESGGGTPSQPQHF. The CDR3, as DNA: TGTGCCAGCAGCTTAGAGTCGGGGGGGGGCACCCCATCTCAGCCCCAGCATTTT.

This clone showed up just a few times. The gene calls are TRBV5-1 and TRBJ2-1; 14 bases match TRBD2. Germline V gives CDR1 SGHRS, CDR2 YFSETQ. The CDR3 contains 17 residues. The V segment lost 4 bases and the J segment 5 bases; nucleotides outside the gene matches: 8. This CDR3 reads CASSTQPGLAGDNEQFF. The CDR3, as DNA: TGCGCCAGCAGCACACAACCGGGACTAGCGGGAGACAATGAGCAGTTCTTC.

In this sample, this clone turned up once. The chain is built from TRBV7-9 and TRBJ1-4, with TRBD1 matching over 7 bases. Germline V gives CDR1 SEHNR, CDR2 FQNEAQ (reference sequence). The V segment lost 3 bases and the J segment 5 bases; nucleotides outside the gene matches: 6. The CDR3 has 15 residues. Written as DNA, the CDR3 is TGTGCCAGCAGCTTCCGACAGGGCTCGAATGAAAAACTGTTTTTT. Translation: CASSFRQGSNEKLFF.

The CDR3 loop reads CATRESTYQETQYF. The CDR3 coding sequence is TGTGCCACCCGGGAGTCCACGTACCAAGAGACCCAGTACTTC. This sequence joins TRBV19 and TRBJ2-5; possible D gene TRBD2, 6 bases. V was cut by 10 bases and J by 0 bases, with 15 bases left in between. CDR1 and CDR2 (germline): LNHDA, SQIVND (reference sequence). CDR3 size: 14 residues.

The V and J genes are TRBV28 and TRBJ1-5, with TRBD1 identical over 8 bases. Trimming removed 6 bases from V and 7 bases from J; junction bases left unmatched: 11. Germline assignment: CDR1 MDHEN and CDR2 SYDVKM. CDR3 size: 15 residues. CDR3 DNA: TGTGCCAGCAGCACAGGGGGAAGCTTAAAGCAGCCCCAGCATTTT. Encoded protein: CASSTGGSLKQPQHF.

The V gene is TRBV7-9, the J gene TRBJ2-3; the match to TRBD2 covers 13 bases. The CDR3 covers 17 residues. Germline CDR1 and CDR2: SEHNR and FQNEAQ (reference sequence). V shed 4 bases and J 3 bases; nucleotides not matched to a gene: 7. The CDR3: CASSSRRTSGGTDTQYF. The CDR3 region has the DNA TGTGCCAGCAGCTCCAGGCGGACTAGCGGGGGTACAGATACGCAGTATTTT. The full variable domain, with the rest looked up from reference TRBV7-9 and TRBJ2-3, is DTGVSQNPRHKITKRGQNVTFRCDPISEHNRLYWYRQTLGQGPEFLTYFQNEAQLEKSRLLSDRFSAERPKGSFSTLEIQRTEQGDSAMYLCASSSRRTSGGTDTQYFGPGTRLTVL.

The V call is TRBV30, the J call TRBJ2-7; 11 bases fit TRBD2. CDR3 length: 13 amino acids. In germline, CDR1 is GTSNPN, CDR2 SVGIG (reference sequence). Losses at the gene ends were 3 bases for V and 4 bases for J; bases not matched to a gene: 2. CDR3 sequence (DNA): TGTGCCTGGAGGGGACTAGCGGTTTACGAGCAGTACTTC. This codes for CAWRGLAVYEQYF.

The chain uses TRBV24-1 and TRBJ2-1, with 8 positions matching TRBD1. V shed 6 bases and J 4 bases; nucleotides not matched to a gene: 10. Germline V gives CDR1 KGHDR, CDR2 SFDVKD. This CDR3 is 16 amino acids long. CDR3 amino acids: CATSYVTGAGYNEQFF. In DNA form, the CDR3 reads TGTGCCACCAGTTACGTGACAGGGGCTGGATACAATGAGCAGTTCTTC.

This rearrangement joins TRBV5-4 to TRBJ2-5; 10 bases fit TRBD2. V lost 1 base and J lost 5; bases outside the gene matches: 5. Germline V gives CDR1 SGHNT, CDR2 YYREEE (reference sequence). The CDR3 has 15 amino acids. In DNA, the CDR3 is TGTGCCAGCAGCTTGAAGCGGGGGGGCGGGGAGACCCAGTACTTC. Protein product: CASSLKRGGGETQYF. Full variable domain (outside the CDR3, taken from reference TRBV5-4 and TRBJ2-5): ETGVTQSPTHLIKTRGQQVTLRCSSQSGHNTVSWYQQALGQGPQFIFQYYREEENGRGNFPPRFSGLQFPNYSSELNVNALELDDSALYLCASSLKRGGGETQYFGPGTRLLVL.

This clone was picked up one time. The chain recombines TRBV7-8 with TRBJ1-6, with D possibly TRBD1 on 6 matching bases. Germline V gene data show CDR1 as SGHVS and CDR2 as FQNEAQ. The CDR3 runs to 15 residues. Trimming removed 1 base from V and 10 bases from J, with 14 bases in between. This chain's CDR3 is CASSLDGGGGSPLHF. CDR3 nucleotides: TGTGCCAGCAGCTTAGATGGGGGGGGCGGGTCACCCCTCCACTTT.

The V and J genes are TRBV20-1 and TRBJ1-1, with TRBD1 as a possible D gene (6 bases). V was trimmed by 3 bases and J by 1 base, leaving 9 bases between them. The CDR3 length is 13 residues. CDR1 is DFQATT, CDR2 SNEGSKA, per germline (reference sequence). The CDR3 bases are TGCAGTGCTAGTTTCAGGGGGAACACTGAAGCTTTCTTT. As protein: CSASFRGNTEAFF.

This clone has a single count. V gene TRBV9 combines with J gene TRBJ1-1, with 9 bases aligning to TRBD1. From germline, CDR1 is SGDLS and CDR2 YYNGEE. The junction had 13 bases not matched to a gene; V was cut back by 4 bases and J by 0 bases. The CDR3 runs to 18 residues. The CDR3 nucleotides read TGTGCCAGCAGCATGAGACCGGGACAGGGAGCCTTGAACACTGAAGCTTTCTTT. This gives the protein CASSMRPGQGALNTEAFF.

The CDR3 DNA sequence: TGTGCCTGGAACACAGGAATGAACACTGAAGCTTTCTTT. Its translation is CAWNTGMNTEAFF. J is TRBJ1-1 and V is TRBV30; tentatively, D is TRBD1 (5 bases). This CDR3 region has 13 residues. Germline values: CDR1 GTSNPN, CDR2 SVGIG (reference sequence). Trimming cost V 4 bases and J 0 bases, with 9 bases left between them.

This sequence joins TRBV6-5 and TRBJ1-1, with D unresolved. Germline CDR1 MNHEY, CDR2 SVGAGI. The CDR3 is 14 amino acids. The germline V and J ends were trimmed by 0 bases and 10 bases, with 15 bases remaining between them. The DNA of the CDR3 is TGTGCCAGCAGTTACTCCGCGACTTTGGAGGGAGCTTTCTTT. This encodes CASSYSATLEGAFF.

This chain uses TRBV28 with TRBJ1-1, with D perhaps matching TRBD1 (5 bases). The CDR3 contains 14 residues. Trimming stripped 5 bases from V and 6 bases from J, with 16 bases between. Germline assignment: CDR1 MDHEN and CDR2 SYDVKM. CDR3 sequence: CASSPAGRGAEAFF. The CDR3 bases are TGTGCCAGCAGTCCCGCGGGACGGGGCGCTGAAGCTTTCTTT.

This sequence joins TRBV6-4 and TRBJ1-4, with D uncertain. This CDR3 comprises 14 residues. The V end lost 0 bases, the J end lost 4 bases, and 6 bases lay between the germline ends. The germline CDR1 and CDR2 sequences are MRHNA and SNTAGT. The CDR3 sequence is CASSDSIGNEKLFF. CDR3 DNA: TGTGCCAGCAGTGACTCGATCGGTAATGAAAAACTGTTTTTT.

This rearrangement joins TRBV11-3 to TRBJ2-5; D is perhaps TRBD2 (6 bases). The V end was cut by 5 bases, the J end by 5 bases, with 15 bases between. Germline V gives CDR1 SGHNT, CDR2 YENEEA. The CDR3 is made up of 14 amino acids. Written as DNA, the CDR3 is TGTGCCAGCAGCCCAAGGGCTGGGGGGGAGACCCAGTACTTC. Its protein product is CASSPRAGGETQYF. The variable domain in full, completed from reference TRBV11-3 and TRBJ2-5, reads EAGVVQSPRYKIIEKKQPVAFWCNPISGHNTLYWYLQNLGQGPELLIRYENEEAVDDSQLPKDRFSAERLKGVDSTLKIQPAELGDSAVYLCASSPRAGGETQYFGPGTRLLVL.

CDR3 DNA: TGTGCCAGCAGCTTAGAGGATTTCACAGATACGCAGTATTTT. This gives the protein CASSLEDFTDTQYF. This chain connects TRBV5-5 to TRBJ2-3; D is ambiguous. Trimming removed 2 bases at V and 2 bases at J, with 9 bases between. The CDR3 is made up of 14 amino acids. Germline lookup yields CDR1 SGHKS and CDR2 YYEKEE (reference sequence).

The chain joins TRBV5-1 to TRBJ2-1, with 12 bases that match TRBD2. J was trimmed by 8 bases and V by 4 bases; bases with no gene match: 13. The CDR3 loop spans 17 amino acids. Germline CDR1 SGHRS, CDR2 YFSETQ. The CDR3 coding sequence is TGCGCCAGCAGCGCCACGCACCTAGCGGGGGGGCCCCATGAGCAGTTCTTC. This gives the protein CASSATHLAGGPHEQFF.

The CDR3 sequence: CASSLPRGTSGSPAGELFF. DNA of the CDR3: TGTGCCAGCAGTTTACCGCGAGGGACTAGCGGGAGCCCCGCCGGGGAGCTGTTTTTT. The rearrangement links TRBV27 to TRBJ2-2, with 14 nucleotides matching TRBD2. Germline V gene sequence: CDR1 MNHEY, CDR2 SMNVEV (reference sequence). The CDR3 runs to 19 residues. After removal of 2 bases from V and 6 bases from J, the junction contained 11 bases not matched to a gene.

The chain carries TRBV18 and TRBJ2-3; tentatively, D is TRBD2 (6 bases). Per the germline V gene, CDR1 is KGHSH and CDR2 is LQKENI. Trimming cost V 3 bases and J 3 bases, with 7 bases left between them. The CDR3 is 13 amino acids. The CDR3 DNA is TGTGCCAGCTCACCGGGACTGACAGATACGCAGTATTTT. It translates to CASSPGLTDTQYF. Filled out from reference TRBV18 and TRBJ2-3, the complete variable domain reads NAGVMQNPRHLVRRRGQEARLRCSPMKGHSHVYWYRQLPEEGLKFMVYLQKENIIDESGMPKERFSAEFPKEGPSILRIQQVVRGDSAAYFCASSPGLTDTQYFGPGTRLTVL.

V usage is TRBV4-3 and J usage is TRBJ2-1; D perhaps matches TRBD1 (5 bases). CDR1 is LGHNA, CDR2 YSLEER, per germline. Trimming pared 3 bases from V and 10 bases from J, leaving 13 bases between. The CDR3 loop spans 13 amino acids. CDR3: CASSQGRRTEQFF. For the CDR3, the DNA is TGCGCCAGCAGCCAGGGGCGTAGGACAGAGCAGTTCTTC.

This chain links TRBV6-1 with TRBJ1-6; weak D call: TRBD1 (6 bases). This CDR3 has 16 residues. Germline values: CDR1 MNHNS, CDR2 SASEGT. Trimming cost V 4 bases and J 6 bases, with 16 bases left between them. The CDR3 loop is CASSANRARGNSPLHF. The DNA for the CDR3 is TGTGCCAGCAGTGCTAACAGGGCCAGGGGTAATTCACCCCTCCACTTT.